The 18 T cell receptor beta chains listed next were all sequenced from one sample in a study of shared clonotypes between healthy human individuals. Generated by immunoSEQ multiplex PCR, the TCRdb table keeps only in-frame clones and is missing some. The sample contains 2 million to 2.5 million clones, 85% to 95% of which appear only once. Material: naive CD4+ T cells sorted from blood. The subset was: CD45RA+ positively selected. Receptors originate from a man between 18 and 29 years old in good health.

This chain uses TRBV7-2 with TRBJ2-5; 9 bases are a match to TRBD1. Germline CDR1 reads SGHTA; CDR2 reads FQGNSA. CDR3 size: 14 residues. V was clipped by 7 bases and J by 2 bases; unmatched bases: 5. The CDR3 loop is CASTIGQGQETQYF. CDR3 sequence (DNA): TGTGCCAGCACCATCGGACAGGGGCAAGAGACCCAGTACTTC.

This chain connects TRBV19 to TRBJ1-5; tentative D call: TRBD1 (6 bases). CDR1 and CDR2 from the germline V gene are LNHDA and SQIVND (reference sequence). The CDR3 runs 15 residues. Trimming took off 1 base at V and 3 bases at J, with 10 bases between the two ends. DNA for the CDR3: TGTGCCAGTAGTATAGGAGGGGGATTCAATCAGCCCCAGCATTTT. Encoded protein: CASSIGGGFNQPQHF.

V is TRBV11-2 and J is TRBJ2-4; the D gene is possibly TRBD1 (5 bases). Looked up from germline, CDR1 is SGHAT and CDR2 is FQNNGV. This CDR3 contains 15 residues. Deletions cut 1 base from V and 8 bases from J, with 15 bases between. CDR3 sequence reads: CASSLVVGLGDIQYF. CDR3 DNA sequence: TGTGCCAGCAGCTTAGTTGTGGGGCTAGGGGACATTCAGTACTTC.

This chain connects TRBV5-6 to TRBJ2-1; 7 bases are a match to TRBD2. The J segment lost 4 bases and the V segment lost 2 bases, leaving 9 bases of the junction unmatched. This CDR3 spans 16 amino acids. Germline values: CDR1 SGHDT, CDR2 YYEEEE. The CDR3 DNA reads TGTGCCAGCAGCTTTTTTGGAGCGGGATTATACAATGAGCAGTTCTTC. Protein sequence: CASSFFGAGLYNEQFF.

This chain connects TRBV9 to TRBJ2-2; no firm D call. Between the trimmed V and J ends, which lost 0 bases and 4 bases, there was a span of 7 bases. Per the germline V gene, CDR1 is SGDLS and CDR2 is YYNGEE. CDR3 length: 14 residues. As DNA, the CDR3 is TGTGCCAGCAGCGTAGATGCAGCCACCGGGGAGCTGTTTTTT. As protein: CASSVDAATGELFF.

This chain connects TRBV9 to TRBJ1-2; D uncertain. Germline V gene lookup returns CDR1 SGDLS and CDR2 YYNGEE. The V end lost 0 bases, the J end lost 6 bases, and 21 bases lay between the germline ends. The CDR3 consists of 17 residues. The CDR3 sequence is CASSVAPIGVVGDGYTF. CDR3 nucleotides: TGTGCCAGCAGCGTAGCCCCTATTGGGGTGGTAGGAGATGGCTACACCTTC.

The V gene is TRBV7-2, the J gene TRBJ2-6, with D possibly TRBD1 on 5 matching bases. Germline loops: CDR1 SGHTA, CDR2 FQGNSA. Trimming left V 2 bases short and J 2 bases short, with 7 bases between. The CDR3 length is 15 residues. The CDR3 spells CASSLPGTGANVLTF. CDR3 nucleotide sequence: TGTGCCAGCAGCTTACCAGGGACTGGGGCCAACGTCCTGACTTTC.

This chain joins TRBV7-9 and TRBJ2-3, with TRBD1 matching 7 bases. Germline V gene lookup returns CDR1 SEHNR and CDR2 FQNEAQ (reference sequence). The V and J ends lost 3 bases and 1 base, in that order; junction bases with no gene match: 7. The CDR3 covers 16 residues. CDR3 DNA: TGTGCCAGCAGCTTCCCAGGGGGACAACGCACAGATACGCAGTATTTT. Translation gives CASSFPGGQRTDTQYF.

CDR3: CASSQNDRPGQFF. DNA for the CDR3: TGTGCCAGCAGCCAGAACGACAGGCCCGGGCAGTTCTTC. This rearrangement joins TRBV6-5 to TRBJ2-1; tentative D call: TRBD1 (6 bases). This CDR3 has 13 amino acids. Germline values: CDR1 MNHEY, CDR2 SVGAGI. Trimming cost V 6 bases and J 12 bases, with 18 bases left between them.

Notes on this clone: The same CDR3 can be traced to other DNA sequences in this sample. The rearrangement links TRBV2 to TRBJ1-2, with D possibly TRBD1 on 6 matching bases. Deletions cut 4 bases from V and 3 bases from J, with 6 bases between. This CDR3 has 12 residues. Germline V gene sequence: CDR1 SNHLY, CDR2 FYNNEI. CDR3 bases: TGTGCCAGCAGTGGACAGGACTATGGCTACACCTTC. Translation: CASSGQDYGYTF. The whole variable domain, remainder taken from reference TRBV2 and TRBJ1-2, is EPEVTQTPSHQVTQMGQEVILRCVPISNHLYFYWYRQILGQKVEFLVSFYNNEISEKSEIFDDQFSVERPDGSNFTLKIRSTKLEDSAMYFCASSGQDYGYTFGSGTRLTVV.

The chain uses TRBV7-9 and TRBJ1-3, with D possibly being TRBD1 (6 bases). V lost 0 bases and J 2 bases, leaving 11 bases between the germline ends. CDR3 length: 16 residues. Germline loops: CDR1 SEHNR, CDR2 FQNEAQ (reference sequence). Here the CDR3 DNA reads TGTGCCAGCAGCTTAGCAGGGGGAGGGCCTGGAAACACCATATATTTT. This encodes CASSLAGGGPGNTIYF.

Note on this clone: A much larger clone lies one base from this, so it may be a read error. This sample also contains other DNA sequences that code for the same CDR3. The V gene is TRBV20-1, the J gene TRBJ2-7; D perhaps matches TRBD1 (6 bases). The CDR3 runs 11 residues. In germline, CDR1 is DFQATT, CDR2 SNEGSKA (reference sequence). V lost 3 bases and J lost 3, with 6 bases in between. The CDR3 sequence is CSARDSYEQYF. CDR3 coding DNA: TGCAGTGCTAGGGACAGCTACGAGCAGTACTTC.

The gene calls are TRBV5-1 and TRBJ1-2; 12 bases fit TRBD1. Losses at the gene ends were 4 bases for V and 4 bases for J; bases not matched to a gene: 5. The CDR3 runs to 15 residues. Germline V CDR1 and CDR2: SGHRS, YFSETQ. CDR3 bases: TGCGCCAGCAGCCAACCGGGACAGGGGGCCTATGGCTACACCTTC. This encodes CASSQPGQGAYGYTF.

The J gene is TRBJ2-3, the V gene TRBV9; no clear D gene. Trimming took off 2 bases at V and 0 bases at J, with 13 bases between the two ends. Germline-derived CDR1 and CDR2 are SGDLS and YYNGEE. The CDR3 extends over 16 amino acids. In DNA, the CDR3 is TGTGCCAGCAGCGTCTCGTGGGTGCCCAGCACAGATACGCAGTATTTT. It translates to CASSVSWVPSTDTQYF.

V gene TRBV28 combines with J gene TRBJ1-1, with a tentative D call TRBD1 (5 bases). With 5 bases removed from V and 4 bases from J, the gap between germline ends came to 14 bases. This CDR3 contains 14 residues. From germline, CDR1 is MDHEN and CDR2 SYDVKM. The CDR3 bases are TGTGCCAGCAGTCCACCCGGGGGGTCCACTGAAGCTTTCTTT. Its protein product is CASSPPGGSTEAFF.

This rearrangement joins TRBV6-5 to TRBJ1-1; D remains ambiguous. V was clipped by 1 base and J by 2 bases, with 8 bases between them. The CDR3 has 14 amino acids. Germline V gene sequence: CDR1 MNHEY, CDR2 SVGAGI. The CDR3 loop is CASSYFPVNTEAFF. The CDR3 region has the DNA TGTGCCAGCAGTTACTTCCCGGTTAACACTGAAGCTTTCTTT.

This clone occurred once. V and J are TRBV19 and TRBJ1-1; possibly TRBD1 for D (6 bases). This CDR3 is 13 amino acids long. Germline values: CDR1 LNHDA, CDR2 SQIVND (reference sequence). V lost 6 bases and J 6 bases, leaving 14 bases between the germline ends. CDR3 sequence reads: CASSRSGTSEAFF. The CDR3 nucleotides are TGTGCCAGTAGCCGGTCCGGGACATCTGAAGCTTTCTTT. Full variable domain (missing parts from reference TRBV19 and TRBJ1-1): DGGITQSPKYLFRKEGQNVTLSCEQNLNHDAMYWYRQDPGQGLRLIYYSQIVNDFQKGDIAEGYSVSREKKESFPLTVTSAQKNPTAFYLCASSRSGTSEAFFGQGTRLTVV.

This sequence joins TRBV2 and TRBJ2-3; 7 positions agree with TRBD2. CDR1 is SNHLY and CDR2 is FYNNEI in the germline V gene. J was trimmed by 0 bases and V by 4 bases; bases with no gene match: 1. The CDR3 runs to 14 residues. CDR3 sequence: CASSARESTDTQYF. CDR3 DNA sequence: TGTGCCAGCAGTGCGCGGGAGAGCACAGATACGCAGTATTTT.